This T cell receptor beta chain was sequenced during a study of cytomegalovirus exposure and HLA in healthy donors. Findings and caveats of the study: Three of the chains that were CMV-associated were confirmed in vitro to be specific for CMV antigens. In an earlier analysis, most TCR beta V segments were productive about 87% or about 30% of the time.

Notes on this clone: Its target is not known.

The PCR made use of 60 Vbeta and 13 Jbeta primers. The method was immunoSEQ multiplex PCR; TCRdb's version includes in-frame clones alone and lacks a portion of them. The sample records some 190,000 clones, more than 70% being singletons. The sequence was obtained from a girl between 5 and 17 years old in good health and CMV-seropositive. Sample: PBMCs.

CDR3 region: CASSLTGGTYEQYF. In DNA form, the CDR3 reads TGTGCCAGCAGTTTAACAGGGGGGACATACGAGCAGTACTTC. The chain couples TRBV28 to TRBJ2-5; the match to TRBD1 covers 8 bases. With the DNA end fitting TRBJ2-7 better, the J assignment may be wrong. Germline-derived CDR1 and CDR2 are MDHEN and SYDVKM. The length of the CDR3 is 14 residues.